Listed here is a single T cell receptor beta chain. This clonotype was detected a few times. Its antigen is not yet known. There are no base qualities to consult, and no much larger clone falls within one base. CDR1 and CDR2 (SGHTA, FQGNSA) derive from the germline V gene. From the cysteine up to the phenylalanine, the CDR3 has a length of 19 residues. The read is trimmed to its CDR3 DNA, 57 bases read in frame from base 1. Trimming at the junction amounts to 3 bases on V and 0 bases on J, and the germline ends lie 21 bases apart. Receptors were amplified or captured by 5' RACE. TCRdb names NextSeq 500 as the instrument used. In the TCR library protocol, unique molecular identifiers were attached to individual cDNA molecules to correct for PCR bias and sequencing error. Both TCR alpha and beta chains were sequenced, and tight co-correlation was observed between alpha and beta sequence abundances in each sample. On the authors' methods: Decombinator V4 was used to annotate TCR sequences for V gene, J gene and CDR3. Expanded TCRs were defined as changing significantly between any two time points under a Poisson model with p below 0.0001. TCR abundances were normalised to the total number of TCRs sequenced per sample and expressed as counts per million. MAIT TCRs were defined by TRAV1-2 paired with TRAJ12, TRAJ20 or TRAJ33, and iNKT TCRs by TRAV10 paired with TRAJ18. A search of VDJdb, accessed on 1 November 2021, was run for TCRs annotated to CMV, EBV and SARS-CoV-2, with TCRs annotated for multiple antigens excluded. The public reads were quality trimmed at Q25 with fastp and then assembled into clones with MiXCR by TCRdb, keeping productive beta chains. Under each unique CDR3 protein, matching rows form one entry showing the most common genes and DNA. TCRdb, not the authors, supplied the V and J calls. The table for this sample lists 56,000 or so distinct CDR3 sequences; roughly 10% of them were counted only once. The top ten clonotypes cover 6.5% of the sample.

The study was a case-control design nested within a healthcare worker cohort in London, UK, with weekly nasopharyngeal swab PCR tests and blood sampling. Healthcare workers were enrolled in the week of the UK lockdown, from 23 to 31 March 2020, and were followed every week for up to roughly 16 weeks. The sample originates from a study of early T cells in non-severe SARS-CoV-2 infection (dated by TCRdb to the early 2020s). Regarding the complete study: TCR sequencing used bulk RNA from unsorted whole blood, so alpha and beta chains could not be paired. Overall study results and their limits: VDJdb matching was skewed toward anti-spike CD8 responses and likely underestimated virus-specific expansions, missing private and CD4 specificities.

Here the chain combines TRBV7-2 and TRBJ2-1, with the D gene too uncertain to name. This clonotype was sampled from an adult who was a healthcare worker with PCR-confirmed SARS-CoV-2 infection or an uninfected control (not recorded which). The sample consisted of whole blood. The CDR3 region: CASSFFTSLYSSSYNEQFF. Here is the DNA: TGTGCCAGCAGCTTTTTTACTTCATTATATTCGAGCTCCTACAATGAGCAGTTCTTC.